The 11 T cell receptor beta chains below come from one sample, sequenced in a study of blood T cell repertoires in COVID-19. The method was immunoSEQ multiplex PCR; TCRdb's version includes in-frame clones alone and lacks a portion of them. The profile covers roughly 130,000 clones, with around 83% appearing a single time and around a tenth taken by the ten largest. The source material was peripheral blood. These receptors were obtained from a man aged 40-50 years with active or convalescent COVID-19.

The CDR3: CASRHRGMNTEAFF. In DNA form, the CDR3 reads TGTGCCAGTCGTCACCGAGGGATGAACACTGAAGCTTTCTTT. V and J are TRBV19 and TRBJ1-1, with D hard to call. The CDR3 has 14 amino acids. The V gene's germline CDR1 is LNHDA and CDR2 SQIVND (reference sequence). Trimming stripped 8 bases from V and 0 bases from J, with 13 bases between.

The chain joins TRBV18 to TRBJ1-3, with 7 bases aligning to TRBD1. V shed 4 bases and J 4 bases; nucleotides not matched to a gene: 4. The CDR3 contains 14 residues. From germline, CDR1 is KGHSH and CDR2 LQKENI. CDR3 DNA: TGTGCCAGCTCACGGGACAGCCTGGGAAACACCATATATTTT. Protein product: CASSRDSLGNTIYF.

V usage is TRBV5-4 and J usage is TRBJ1-1; D call uncertain. Germline V gene data show CDR1 as SGHNT and CDR2 as YYREEE (reference sequence). This CDR3 is 13 amino acids long. V was cut by 0 bases and J by 1 base, with 4 bases left in between. The CDR3 DNA reads TGTGCCAGCAGCTTGGAGCAGAACACTGAAGCTTTCTTT. This translates into CASSLEQNTEAFF.

The chain carries TRBV4-2 and TRBJ2-7; TRBD2 matches at 8 bases. Germline V CDR1 and CDR2: LGHNA, YNFKEQ. The CDR3 runs to 13 residues. The J segment lost 7 bases and the V segment lost 0 bases, leaving 2 bases of the junction unmatched. The CDR3 nucleotides are TGTGCCAGCAGCCAAGAATCGGGGGGGGAGCAGTACTTC. This codes for CASSQESGGEQYF.

This chain links TRBV4-3 with TRBJ1-6; D is possibly TRBD1 (5 bases). The CDR3 extends over 14 amino acids. Germline CDR1 reads LGHNA; CDR2 reads YSLEER. Trimming removed 0 bases from V and 14 bases from J, with 14 bases in between. In DNA, the CDR3 is TGCGCCAGCAGCCAAGATTTTTCTGGGGGGGCCCTCCACTTT. Translation gives CASSQDFSGGALHF.

This clone was observed a single time. This chain links TRBV28 with TRBJ1-2; the match to TRBD1 covers 7 bases. Per germline, CDR1 MDHEN and CDR2 SYDVKM. V lost 5 bases and J lost 0; bases outside the gene matches: 3. The CDR3 is made up of 14 amino acids. The CDR3 nucleotides read TGTGCCAGCAGTCCGGGACAGCCTAACTATGGCTACACCTTC. Residues: CASSPGQPNYGYTF.

This rearrangement joins TRBV24-1 to TRBJ2-2; D call uncertain. This CDR3 comprises 13 residues. The V gene lost 9 bases and the J gene lost 2 bases, with 9 bases spanning the gap. CDR1 is KGHDR and CDR2 is SFDVKD in the germline V gene. The CDR3 region is CATENSNTGELFF. The CDR3 DNA is TGTGCCACCGAGAACAGCAACACCGGGGAGCTGTTTTTT.

V and J are TRBV7-3 and TRBJ2-2; 9 nucleotides agree with TRBD1. V lost 5 bases, J lost 4 bases, and 8 bases stayed unmatched. CDR3 length: 16 amino acids. The germline V gene has CDR1 SGHTA and CDR2 FQGTGA. As DNA, the CDR3 is TGTGCCAGCAGCCGAAGGACAGGGGCGAGCACCGGGGAGCTGTTTTTT. It yields the protein CASSRRTGASTGELFF. The variable domain in full, with the rest retrieved from reference TRBV7-3 and TRBJ2-2, is GAGVSQTPSNKVTEKGKYVELRCDPISGHTALYWYRQSLGQGPEFLIYFQGTGAADDSGLPNDRFFAVRPEGSVSTLKIQRTERGDSAVYLCASSRRTGASTGELFFGEGSRLTVL.

Turning to this clone: One junction end disagrees with the germline gene, perhaps due to a read error. This chain uses TRBV7-7 with TRBJ2-2; tentatively, D is TRBD1 (5 bases). This CDR3 is 20 amino acids long. Germline V gene data show CDR1 as SSHAT and CDR2 as FNYEAQ (reference sequence). CDR3 sequence reads: CASSLRIPATDRGNTGELFF. CDR3 DNA sequence: TGTGCTAGCAGCTTAAGGATCCCAGCGACCGACAGAGGGAACACCGGGGAGCTGTTTTTT.

The chain recombines TRBV5-1 with TRBJ2-1; D is unresolved. Germline V lookup: CDR1 SGHRS, CDR2 YFSETQ. This CDR3 has 13 amino acids. The V and J ends lost 1 base and 5 bases respectively, with 7 bases between them. The CDR3 spells CASSLSGHNEQFF. The CDR3 nucleotides read TGCGCCAGCAGCTTGTCCGGTCACAATGAGCAGTTCTTC.

The chain has TRBV29-1 and TRBJ2-7; D is unclear. Germline V gene data show CDR1 as SQVTM and CDR2 as ANQGSEA. Trimming pared 2 bases from V and 3 bases from J, leaving 5 bases between. This CDR3 is built from 11 residues. The CDR3 region has the DNA TGCAGCGTTGAAAACAGCTACGAGCAGTACTTC. This gives the protein CSVENSYEQYF.